A single sample gave rise to the 17 T cell receptor beta chains below, sequenced in a study of T cell clonality in common variable immunodeficiency. Study-wide results and caveats: Fewer deletions and N-nucleotide insertions were reportedly seen in common variable immunodeficiency TCR beta sequences.

This table comes from immunoSEQ multiplex PCR, and its TCRdb copy is limited to in-frame clones, with some not included. The sample has 25,000 to 30,000 clones, none seen only once; the top ten hold approximately 3.1%. Their antigen targets remain unknown. Sequenced input: peripheral blood mononuclear cells. The receptors derive from a human donor with common variable immunodeficiency.

By share, this clone counts as medium-sized. This chain's CDR3 is CSAREVSSYNSPLHF. Partial CDR3 DNA: TGCAGTGCTAGAGAGGTCAGCTCCTATAATTCACCC. The gene calls are TRBV20-1 and TRBJ1-6; D is uncertain. Read coverage stops 3 residues before the CDR3 terminus; the germline J gene supplies the remainder. Germline V gene data show CDR1 as DFQATT and CDR2 as SNEGSKA (reference sequence). The CDR3 loop spans 15 amino acids. Trimming pared 0 bases from V and 0 bases from J, leaving 6 bases between.

On this clone: Sequencing ends 3 residues short of the CDR3 end; the germline J gene provides the rest. V gene TRBV6-1 combines with J gene TRBJ2-7; D ambiguous. V lost 1 base and J lost 5, with 12 bases in between. This CDR3 comprises 14 residues. Germline V gives CDR1 MNHNS, CDR2 SASEGT. CDR3 region: CASSEGPRRDEQYF. Incomplete CDR3 DNA: TGTGCCAGCAGTGAAGGTCCTCGTCGGGACGAG.

Note on this clone: Sequencing ends 3 residues short of the CDR3 end; the germline J gene provides the rest. The chain has TRBV6-2 or TRBV6-3 and TRBJ2-2; 10 nucleotides line up with TRBD1. Germline values: CDR1 MNHEY, CDR2 SVGEGT. V was pared by 4 bases and J by 4 bases, with 6 bases of the junction left unmatched. The CDR3 sequence is 16 residues long. The DNA read from the CDR3 is TGTGCCAGCAGTTCGGGGACAGGGGCGCGCACCGGGGAG. Residues: CASSSGTGARTGE. The whole CDR3 protein is CASSSGTGARTGELFF.

This clone was observed a handful of times. Read sequence stops 3 residues before the CDR3 end, and the germline J gene provides the missing end. This chain uses TRBV20-1 with TRBJ2-7; 8 bases fit TRBD2. The CDR3 consists of 15 residues. V lost 5 bases to trimming and J lost 0 bases; unmatched junction nucleotides: 9. Germline CDR1 DFQATT, CDR2 SNEGSKA (reference sequence). CDR3 bases read: TGCAGTGCTCTGTCCGGCGGGGGGTTCTCCTACGAG. Translated: CSALSGGGFSYE. The whole CDR3 protein is CSALSGGGFSYEQYF.

The CDR3 loop is CASSPKGLAGATNTGELFF. CDR3 bases read: TGTGCCAGCTCACCAAAGGGCCTAGCGGGGGCAACGAACACCGGGGAG. The chain recombines TRBV18 with TRBJ2-2, with 10 bases lining up with TRBD2. The CDR3 is cut off 3 residues early in the read; its end comes from the germline J gene. The germline V gene encodes CDR1 KGHSH and CDR2 LQKENI. This CDR3 contains 19 residues. J lost 0 bases, V lost 2 bases, and 9 bases had no gene match.

In its sample, this clone is medium-sized. Coverage ceases 3 residues before the CDR3 finishes, and the germline J gene fills in the end. The rearrangement joins TRBV19 to TRBJ2-1, with TRBD1 as a possible D gene (5 bases). CDR1 and CDR2 from the germline V gene are LNHDA and SQIVND (reference sequence). This CDR3 spans 16 amino acids. The germline V and J ends were trimmed by 1 base and 0 bases, with 10 bases remaining between them. The CDR3 region is CASSIAQGNSYNEQFF. Partial CDR3 DNA: TGTGCCAGTAGTATAGCCCAGGGAAACTCCTACAATGAG.

Points on this clone: The read is 3 residues too short to cover the CDR3 end, so that end is filled in from the germline J gene. This chain joins TRBV7-2 and TRBJ1-1, with D possibly being TRBD1 (6 bases). Germline lookup yields CDR1 SGHTA and CDR2 FQGNSA. V was pared by 4 bases and J by 4 bases, with 10 bases between. CDR3 length: 13 amino acids. CDR3: CASSSQGRTEAFF. CDR3 bases read: TGTGCCAGCAGCTCACAGGGCCGCACTGAA. Filled out from reference TRBV7-2 and TRBJ1-1, the complete variable domain reads GAGVSQSPSNKVTEKGKDVELRCDPISGHTALYWYRQSLGQGLEFLIYFQGNSAPDKSGLPSDRFSAERTGGSVSTLTIQRTQQEDSAVYLCASSSQGRTEAFFGQGTRLTVV.

Ten or more counts support this clone. With the read ending 3 residues before the CDR3 end, the germline J gene is used to fill in that end. The chain uses TRBV20-1 and TRBJ1-2, with D perhaps matching TRBD1 (5 bases). Germline V lookup: CDR1 DFQATT, CDR2 SNEGSKA (reference sequence). The ends were cut back, 0 bases at V and 4 bases at J, with 9 bases in the middle. The CDR3 is 13 residues long. CDR3 DNA (partial): TGCAGTGCTAGAGAAGGGACTTTCTATGGC. Protein sequence: CSAREGTFYG. The full CDR3 is CSAREGTFYGYTF.

A word on this clone: Read data end 3 residues before the CDR3 end; the end is taken from the germline J gene. The chain joins TRBV7-2 to TRBJ2-1, with 10 bases lining up with TRBD2. J was trimmed by 4 bases and V by 5 bases; bases with no gene match: 5. Germline lookup yields CDR1 SGHTA and CDR2 FQGNSA. CDR3 length: 15 residues. The CDR3 spells CASSKSGGAYNEQFF. The covered CDR3 bases are TGTGCCAGCAGCAAAAGCGGGGGGGCATACAATGAG.

In its sample, this clone was seen a few times. The read falls 3 residues short of the CDR3 end, and the missing part is taken from the germline J gene. The chain is built from TRBV7-2 and TRBJ2-1; 8 bases are a match to TRBD2. The junction had 8 bases not matched to a gene; V was cut back by 0 bases and J by 4 bases. The germline V gene encodes CDR1 SGHTA and CDR2 FQGNSA. The length of the CDR3 is 17 residues. CDR3 sequence reads: CASSLAWIAGSYNEQFF. CDR3 DNA (partial): TGTGCCAGCAGCTTAGCTTGGATAGCGGGGAGTTACAATGAG.

Comment on this clone: The CDR3 is cut off 3 residues early in the read; its end comes from the germline J gene. The V call is TRBV19, the J call TRBJ2-7; 9 positions match TRBD1. The ends lost 5 bases at V and 2 bases at J; junction bases unmatched: 4. Per germline, CDR1 LNHDA and CDR2 SQIVND (reference sequence). There are 14 residues in the CDR3. The CDR3 region is CASSFGTGTYEQYF. The part of the CDR3 DNA that was read is TGTGCCAGTAGTTTCGGGACAGGGACCTACGAG.

Details on this clone: The read ends 3 residues early relative to the CDR3; the germline J gene fills the gap. This chain connects TRBV19 to TRBJ1-2; 7 bases map to TRBD1. The CDR3 loop spans 13 amino acids. CDR1 is LNHDA, CDR2 SQIVND, per germline (reference sequence). The chain's CDR3 is CASRAGTADRYTF. CDR3 bases read: TGTGCCAGCAGGGCCGGGACAGCCGATCGC.

This clone was counted ten times or more. The observed sequence ends 3 residues before the CDR3 terminus, with the missing tail filled in from the germline J gene. This rearrangement joins TRBV20-1 to TRBJ2-5, with 13 bases aligning to TRBD2. The CDR3 spans 15 residues. Germline loops: CDR1 DFQATT, CDR2 SNEGSKA (reference sequence). V dropped 6 bases and J dropped 3; count of bases not matched to a gene: 7. Partial CDR3 DNA: TGCAGTGCATTTCCCGGGACTAGCGGGGAAGAGACC. Encoded protein: CSAFPGTSGEET. The entire CDR3 protein reads CSAFPGTSGEETQYF.

About this clone itself: The read stops 3 residues short of the end of the CDR3; the missing end is completed from the germline J gene. V usage is TRBV29-1 and J usage is TRBJ2-7; D may be TRBD2 (7 bases). Trimming pared 4 bases from V and 4 bases from J, leaving 14 bases between. The CDR3 length is 13 residues. Germline CDR1 SQVTM, CDR2 ANQGSEA. Incomplete CDR3 DNA: TGCAGCGTTGCCGGGGGGCTCAAGTACGAG. As protein: CSVAGGLKYE. In full, the CDR3 is CSVAGGLKYEQYF.

The part of the CDR3 DNA that was read is TGTGCCTGGAGTGGGTACGGACAGACTAATGAAAAA. This sequence encodes CAWSGYGQTNEK. The full CDR3 reads CAWSGYGQTNEKLFF. The chain links TRBV30 to TRBJ1-4, with a possible D match to TRBD1 (6 bases). Read coverage stops 3 residues before the CDR3 terminus; the germline J gene supplies the remainder. V lost 1 base and J lost 2, with 11 bases in between. Germline V gene data show CDR1 as GTSNPN and CDR2 as SVGIG (reference sequence). The CDR3 runs to 15 residues.

CDR3 loop: CACGQEMNTEAFF. The sequenced part of the CDR3 DNA is TGTGCCTGTGGTCAGGAGATGAACACTGAA. The chain has TRBV30 and TRBJ1-1, with D unclear. The CDR3 end falls 3 residues outside the read, so it is completed with the germline J gene. This CDR3 comprises 13 residues. Trimming took off 6 bases at V and 0 bases at J, with 11 bases between the two ends. Per the germline V gene, CDR1 is GTSNPN and CDR2 is SVGIG (reference sequence).

This clone has ten or more counts. The missing CDR3 end, 3 residues past where the read stops, is filled in from the germline J gene. Other DNA variants within this sample encode the same CDR3. The chain recombines TRBV6-4 with TRBJ1-2; possible D gene TRBD1, 6 bases. Germline CDR1 and CDR2: MRHNA and SNTAGT. This CDR3 region has 13 residues. This CDR3 is CASSDSEGGGYTF. CDR3 bases read: TGTGCCAGCAGTGACTCCGAGGGGGGGGGC.